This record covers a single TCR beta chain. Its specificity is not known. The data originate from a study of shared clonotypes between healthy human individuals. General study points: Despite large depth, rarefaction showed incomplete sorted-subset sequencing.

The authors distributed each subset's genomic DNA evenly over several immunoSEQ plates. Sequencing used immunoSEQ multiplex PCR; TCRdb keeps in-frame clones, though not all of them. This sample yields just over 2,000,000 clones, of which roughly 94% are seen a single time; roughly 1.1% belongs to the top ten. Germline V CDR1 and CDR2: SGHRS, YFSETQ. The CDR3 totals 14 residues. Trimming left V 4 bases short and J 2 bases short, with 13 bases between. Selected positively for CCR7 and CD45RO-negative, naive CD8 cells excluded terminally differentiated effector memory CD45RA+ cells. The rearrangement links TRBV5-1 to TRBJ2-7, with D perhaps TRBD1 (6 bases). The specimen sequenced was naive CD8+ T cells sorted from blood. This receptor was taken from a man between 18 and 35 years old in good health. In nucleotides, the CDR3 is TGCGCCAGCAGCCCAGACAGGTCTACCTACGAGCAGTACTTC. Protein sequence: CASSPDRSTYEQYF.